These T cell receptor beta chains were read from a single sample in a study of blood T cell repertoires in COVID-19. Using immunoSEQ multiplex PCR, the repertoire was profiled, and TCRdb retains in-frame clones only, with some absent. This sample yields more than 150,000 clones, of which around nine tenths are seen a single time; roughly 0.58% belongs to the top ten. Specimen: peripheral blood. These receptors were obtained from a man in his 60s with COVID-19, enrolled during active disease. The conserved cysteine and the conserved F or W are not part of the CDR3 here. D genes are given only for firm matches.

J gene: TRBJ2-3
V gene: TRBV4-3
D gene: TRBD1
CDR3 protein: ASSRTDRGATDTQY

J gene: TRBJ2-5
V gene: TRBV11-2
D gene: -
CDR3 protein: ASSLIGTGLVETQY

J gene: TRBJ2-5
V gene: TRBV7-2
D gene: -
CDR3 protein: ASSLANRRNQETQY

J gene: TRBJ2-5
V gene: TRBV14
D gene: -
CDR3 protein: ASSHGARNQETQY

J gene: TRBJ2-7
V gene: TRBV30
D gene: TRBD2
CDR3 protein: AWSRPWAGGEQY

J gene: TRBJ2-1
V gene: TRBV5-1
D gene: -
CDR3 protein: ASNINAGSANEQF

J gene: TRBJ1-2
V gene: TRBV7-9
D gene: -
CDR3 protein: ASKQSGERSDGYT

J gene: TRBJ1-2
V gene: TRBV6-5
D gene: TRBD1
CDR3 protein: ASTTGAGYGYT

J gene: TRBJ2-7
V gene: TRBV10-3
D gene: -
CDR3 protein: AISRPSSYEQY

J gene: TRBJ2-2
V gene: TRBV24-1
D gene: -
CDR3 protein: ATSVGGANTGELF

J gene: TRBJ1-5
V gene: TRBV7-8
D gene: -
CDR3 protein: ASSLAQAGMKGLGQPQH

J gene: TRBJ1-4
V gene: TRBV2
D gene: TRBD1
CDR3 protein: ASSGRGLVNEKLF

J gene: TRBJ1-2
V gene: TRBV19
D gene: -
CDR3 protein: ASSVGLFGGGYT

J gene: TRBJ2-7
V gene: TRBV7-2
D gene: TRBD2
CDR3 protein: ASSLGTSASYEQY

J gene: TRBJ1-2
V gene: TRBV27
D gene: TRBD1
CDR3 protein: ASSGTVPGGYGYT

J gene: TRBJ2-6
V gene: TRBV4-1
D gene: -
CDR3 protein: ASREVGSGANVLT

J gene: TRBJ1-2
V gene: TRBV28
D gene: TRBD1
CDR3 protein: ASGQGVRGYGYT

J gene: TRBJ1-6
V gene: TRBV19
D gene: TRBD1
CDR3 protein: ASSTDRGTGNSPLH

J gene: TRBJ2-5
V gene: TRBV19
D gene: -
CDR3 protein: ASRPAPGQRETQY